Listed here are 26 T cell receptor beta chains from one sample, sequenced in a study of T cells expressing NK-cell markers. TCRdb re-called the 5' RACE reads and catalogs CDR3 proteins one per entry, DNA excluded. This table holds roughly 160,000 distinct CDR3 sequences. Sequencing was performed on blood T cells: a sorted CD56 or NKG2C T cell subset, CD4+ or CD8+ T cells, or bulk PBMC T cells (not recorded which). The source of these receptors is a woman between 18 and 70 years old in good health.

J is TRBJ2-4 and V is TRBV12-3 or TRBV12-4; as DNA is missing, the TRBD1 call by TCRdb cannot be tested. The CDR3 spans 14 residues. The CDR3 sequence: CASSKPGQSNIQYF.

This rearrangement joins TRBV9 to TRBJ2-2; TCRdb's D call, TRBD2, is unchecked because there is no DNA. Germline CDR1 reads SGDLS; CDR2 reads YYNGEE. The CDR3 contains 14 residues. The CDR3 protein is CASSVVTVPGELFF.

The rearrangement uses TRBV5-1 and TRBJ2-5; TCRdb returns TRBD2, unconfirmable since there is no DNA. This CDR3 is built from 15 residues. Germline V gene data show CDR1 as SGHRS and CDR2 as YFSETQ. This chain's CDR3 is CASSLFERESKTQYF.

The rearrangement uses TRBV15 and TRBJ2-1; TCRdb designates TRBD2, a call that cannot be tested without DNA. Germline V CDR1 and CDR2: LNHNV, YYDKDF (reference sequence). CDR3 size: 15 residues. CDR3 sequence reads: CATSEPGTGDNEQFF.

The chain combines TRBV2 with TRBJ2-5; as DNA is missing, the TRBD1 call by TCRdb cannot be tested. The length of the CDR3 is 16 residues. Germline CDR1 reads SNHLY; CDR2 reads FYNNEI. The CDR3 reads CASSADGGTLQETQYF.

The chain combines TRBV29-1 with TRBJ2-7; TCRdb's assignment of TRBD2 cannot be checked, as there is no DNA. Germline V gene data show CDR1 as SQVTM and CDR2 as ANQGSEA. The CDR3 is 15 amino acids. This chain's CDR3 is CSVEGTSGGLYEQYF.

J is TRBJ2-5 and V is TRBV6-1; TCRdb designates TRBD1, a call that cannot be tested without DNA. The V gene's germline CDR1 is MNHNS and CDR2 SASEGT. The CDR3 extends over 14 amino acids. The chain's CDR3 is CASSEGGAGETQYF.

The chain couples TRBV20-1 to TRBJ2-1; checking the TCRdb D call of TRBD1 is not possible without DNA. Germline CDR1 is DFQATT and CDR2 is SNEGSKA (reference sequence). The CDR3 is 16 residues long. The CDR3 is CSARVPSGSSYNEQFF.

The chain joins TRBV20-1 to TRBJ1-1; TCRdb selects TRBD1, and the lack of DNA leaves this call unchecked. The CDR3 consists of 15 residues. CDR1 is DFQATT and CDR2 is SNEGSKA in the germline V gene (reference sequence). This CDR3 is CSAPGTGAPNTEAFF.

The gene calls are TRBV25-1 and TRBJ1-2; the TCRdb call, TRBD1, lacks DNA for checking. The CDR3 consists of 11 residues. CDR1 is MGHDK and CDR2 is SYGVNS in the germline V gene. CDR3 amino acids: CASSESAAHTF.

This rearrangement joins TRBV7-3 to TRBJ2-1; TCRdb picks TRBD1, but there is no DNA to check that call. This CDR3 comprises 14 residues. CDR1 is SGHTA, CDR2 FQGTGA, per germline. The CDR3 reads CASSLGASFNEQFF.

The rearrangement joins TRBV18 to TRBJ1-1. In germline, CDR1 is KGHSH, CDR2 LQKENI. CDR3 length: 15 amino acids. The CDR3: CASSPLDEMDTEAFF.

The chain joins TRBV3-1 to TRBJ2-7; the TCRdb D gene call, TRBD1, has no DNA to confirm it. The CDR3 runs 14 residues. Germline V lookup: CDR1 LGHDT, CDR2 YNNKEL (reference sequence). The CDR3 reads CASSQGDSSYEQYF.

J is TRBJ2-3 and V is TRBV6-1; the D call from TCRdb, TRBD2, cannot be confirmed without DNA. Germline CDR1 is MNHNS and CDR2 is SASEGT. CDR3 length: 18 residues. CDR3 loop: CASSGGLAGGPGTDTQYF.

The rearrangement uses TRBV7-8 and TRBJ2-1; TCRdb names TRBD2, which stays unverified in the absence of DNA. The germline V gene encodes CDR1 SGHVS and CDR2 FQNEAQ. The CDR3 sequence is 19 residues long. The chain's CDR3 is CASSLRPGTSGTRSNEQFF.

CDR3 in amino acids: CASSPGLAGTTDTQYF. The rearrangement uses TRBV12-3 or TRBV12-4 and TRBJ2-3; there is no DNA to check the TCRdb D call of TRBD2. The CDR3 is 16 amino acids.

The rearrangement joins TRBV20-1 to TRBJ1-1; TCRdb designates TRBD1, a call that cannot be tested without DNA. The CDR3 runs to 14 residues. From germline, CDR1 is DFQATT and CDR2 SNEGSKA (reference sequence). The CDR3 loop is CSAPQRQEGGEAFF.

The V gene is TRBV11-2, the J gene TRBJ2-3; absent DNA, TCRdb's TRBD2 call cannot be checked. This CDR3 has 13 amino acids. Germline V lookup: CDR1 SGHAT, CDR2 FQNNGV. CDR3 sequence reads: CASSQGPLNTQYF.

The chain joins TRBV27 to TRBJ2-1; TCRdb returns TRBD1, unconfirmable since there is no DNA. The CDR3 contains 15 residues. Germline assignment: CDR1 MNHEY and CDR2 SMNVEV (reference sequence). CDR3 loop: CASSFGTGSFDEQFF.

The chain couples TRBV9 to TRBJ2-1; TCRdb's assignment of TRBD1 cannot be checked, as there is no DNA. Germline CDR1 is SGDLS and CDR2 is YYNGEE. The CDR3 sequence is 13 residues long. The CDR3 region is CASSWTVYNEQFF.

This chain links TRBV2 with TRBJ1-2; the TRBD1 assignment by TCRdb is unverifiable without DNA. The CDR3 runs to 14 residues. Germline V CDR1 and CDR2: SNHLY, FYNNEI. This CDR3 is CASKDDSAKYGYTF.

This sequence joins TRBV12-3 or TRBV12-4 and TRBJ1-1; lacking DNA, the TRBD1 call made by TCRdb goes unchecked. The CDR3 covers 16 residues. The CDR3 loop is CASSLGWGQANTEAFF.

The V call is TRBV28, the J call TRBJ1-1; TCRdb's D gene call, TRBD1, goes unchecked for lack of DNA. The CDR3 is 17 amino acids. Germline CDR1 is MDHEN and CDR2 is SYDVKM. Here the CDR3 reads CASSLRSNRYQNTEAFF. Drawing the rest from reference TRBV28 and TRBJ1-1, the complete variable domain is DVKVTQSSRYLVKRTGEKVFLECVQDMDHENMFWYRQDPGLGLRLIYFSYDVKMKEKGDIPEGYSVSREKKERFSLILESASTNQTSMYLCASSLRSNRYQNTEAFFGQGTRLTVV.

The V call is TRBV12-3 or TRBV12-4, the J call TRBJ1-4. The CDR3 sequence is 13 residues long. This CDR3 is CASTGWRGEKLFF.

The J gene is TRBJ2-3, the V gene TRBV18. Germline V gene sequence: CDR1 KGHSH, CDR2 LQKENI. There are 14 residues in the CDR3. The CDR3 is CASSPSMGRDTQYF. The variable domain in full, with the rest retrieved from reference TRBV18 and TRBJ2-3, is NAGVMQNPRHLVRRRGQEARLRCSPMKGHSHVYWYRQLPEEGLKFMVYLQKENIIDESGMPKERFSAEFPKEGPSILRIQQVVRGDSAAYFCASSPSMGRDTQYFGPGTRLTVL.

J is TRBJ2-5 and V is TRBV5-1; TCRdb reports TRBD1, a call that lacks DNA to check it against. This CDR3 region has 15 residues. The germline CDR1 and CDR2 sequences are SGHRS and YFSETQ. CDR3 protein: CASETGTTEQETQYF. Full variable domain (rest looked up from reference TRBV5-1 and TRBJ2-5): KAGVTQTPRYLIKTRGQQVTLSCSPISGHRSVSWYQQTPGQGLQFLFEYFSETQRNKGNFPGRFSGRQFSNSRSEMNVSTLELGDSALYLCASETGTTEQETQYFGPGTRLLVL.